One and the same sample provided the 24 T cell receptor beta chains below, sequenced in a study of blood T cell repertoires in COVID-19. TCRdb's table, derived via immunoSEQ multiplex PCR, lists solely in-frame clones and lacks some. The repertoire holds 210,000 or so clones, with about nine tenths as singletons. Sequenced sample: PBMCs or T cells enriched from blood (not recorded which). The receptors originated from a woman in her forties or fifties in a cohort exposed to, infected with or recovered from COVID-19 (not recorded which).

The CDR3 DNA follows: TGTGCCACCAGCAGAGACGAACAGAACACTGAAGCTTTCTTT. Its protein is CATSRDEQNTEAFF. The V call is TRBV15, the J call TRBJ1-1; no definite D call. The CDR3 has 14 residues. CDR1 is LNHNV, CDR2 YYDKDF, per germline (reference sequence). V dropped 0 bases and J dropped 1 base, with 6 bases sitting between them.

V and J are TRBV28 and TRBJ2-2, with 10 bases matching TRBD1. Germline-derived CDR1 and CDR2 are MDHEN and SYDVKM. The ends lost 3 bases at V and 6 bases at J; junction bases unmatched: 4. CDR3 length: 15 amino acids. The CDR3 protein is CASSLTGGSSGELFF. Written as DNA, the CDR3 is TGTGCCAGCAGTTTGACAGGGGGCAGTTCCGGGGAGCTGTTTTTT.

The chain recombines TRBV3-1 (or the pseudogene TRBV3-2) with TRBJ2-5; a weak D match, TRBD2 (6 bases). The germline V and J ends were trimmed by 4 bases and 2 bases, with 11 bases remaining between them. The CDR3 has 14 amino acids. Per germline, CDR1 LGHDT and CDR2 YNNKEL (reference sequence). This CDR3 is CASSRRAGQETQYF. CDR3 coding DNA: TGTGCCAGCAGCCGGCGGGCGGGACAAGAGACCCAGTACTTC.

The chain links TRBV11-2 to TRBJ1-2; 7 positions match TRBD1. The CDR3 is made up of 17 amino acids. The germline CDR1 and CDR2 sequences are SGHAT and FQNNGV. V gave up 4 bases and J gave up 4 bases; unmatched junction bases: 15. The CDR3 DNA sequence: TGTGCCAGCAGCTCAGCGACAGGGCCTTCCGGCGGCTATGGCTACACCTTC. Translated, it gives CASSSATGPSGGYGYTF.

Only one count was recorded for this clone. The V gene is TRBV7-9, the J gene TRBJ2-1, with 13 bases fitting TRBD2. Losses at the gene ends were 5 bases for V and 9 bases for J; bases not matched to a gene: 7. This CDR3 region has 15 residues. Germline V gene data show CDR1 as SEHNR and CDR2 as FQNEAQ (reference sequence). The CDR3 nucleotides are TGTGCCAGCAGCCCCGGACTAGCGGGGGACGGTGAGCAGTTCTTC. Its protein product is CASSPGLAGDGEQFF.

The rearrangement joins TRBV28 to TRBJ1-1, with a weak D call TRBD1 (5 bases). CDR1 and CDR2 (germline): MDHEN, SYDVKM. V was trimmed by 6 bases and J by 5 bases, leaving 22 bases between them. The CDR3 covers 16 residues. The CDR3 region has the DNA TGTGCCAGCAGCTCCCTTCTTCAAGGGGAAGGAACTGAAGCTTTCTTT. It yields the protein CASSSLLQGEGTEAFF. The full variable domain, its missing parts supplied by reference TRBV28 and TRBJ1-1, is DVKVTQSSRYLVKRTGEKVFLECVQDMDHENMFWYRQDPGLGLRLIYFSYDVKMKEKGDIPEGYSVSREKKERFSLILESASTNQTSMYLCASSSLLQGEGTEAFFGQGTRLTVV.

CDR3 residues: CSVAGTGGGELFF. The CDR3 DNA reads TGCAGCGTAGCCGGGACAGGGGGCGGGGAGCTGTTTTTT. The genes are TRBV29-1 and TRBJ2-2; 11 bases map to TRBD1. In germline, CDR1 is SQVTM, CDR2 ANQGSEA. The trim removed 6 bases at V and 7 bases at J, leaving 4 bases unmatched. The CDR3 covers 13 residues.

The chain is built from TRBV7-2 and TRBJ1-1, with TRBD1 matching 7 bases. The CDR3 length is 13 residues. CDR1 is SGHTA and CDR2 is FQGNSA in the germline V gene. After removal of 5 bases from V and 3 bases from J, the junction contained 3 bases not matched to a gene. The CDR3 region is CASSLDRYTEAFF. The DNA for the CDR3 is TGTGCCAGCAGCCTGGACAGGTACACTGAAGCTTTCTTT.

This clone has a single count. V and J are TRBV11-2 and TRBJ1-2; 8 positions agree with TRBD1. Germline CDR1 and CDR2: SGHAT and FQNNGV. This CDR3 comprises 14 residues. V shed 3 bases, J shed 6 bases, and the junction held 6 bases outside the gene matches. The chain's CDR3 is CASSLGRQGNGYTF. The CDR3 bases are TGTGCCAGCAGCTTGGGTCGACAGGGGAATGGCTACACCTTC.

The V call is TRBV30, the J call TRBJ1-4; no clear D gene. This CDR3 has 14 residues. V was clipped by 0 bases and J by 6 bases, with 11 bases between them. Germline CDR1 GTSNPN, CDR2 SVGIG (reference sequence). The CDR3 bases are TGTGCCTGGAGTGTGGGAGGTGGGGATGAAAAACTGTTTTTT. It specifies CAWSVGGGDEKLFF.

Many counts were recorded for this clone. CDR3 sequence: CASSARQTQNTGELFF. The CDR3 DNA reads TGTGCCAGCTCAGCCAGACAGACCCAAAACACCGGGGAGCTGTTTTTT. The chain couples TRBV18 to TRBJ2-2; D perhaps matches TRBD1 (5 bases). The germline gives CDR1 KGHSH, CDR2 LQKENI. CDR3 length: 16 residues. V lost 5 bases, J lost 2 bases, and 15 bases lay in between.

The rearrangement links TRBV18 to TRBJ1-5; 12 positions match TRBD1. V lost 3 bases to trimming and J lost 7 bases; unmatched junction nucleotides: 7. Germline assignment: CDR1 KGHSH and CDR2 LQKENI. The CDR3 spans 16 residues. The CDR3 reads CASSPEGQGAGQPQHF. The CDR3 coding sequence is TGTGCCAGCTCACCTGAGGGACAGGGGGCGGGACAGCCCCAGCATTTT.

This clone was counted a single time. This rearrangement joins TRBV6-2 or TRBV6-3 to TRBJ2-7; maybe TRBD2 (5 bases). The V end was cut by 2 bases, the J end by 1 base, with 9 bases between. Germline CDR1 is MNHEY and CDR2 is SVGEGT. This CDR3 is built from 14 residues. The CDR3 DNA reads as TGTGCCAGCAGTTACAAGCGGACTTCCTACGAGCAGTACTTC. Translation gives CASSYKRTSYEQYF.

The CDR3 here is CASSLLAGGRSPGELFF. The CDR3 coding sequence is TGTGCCAGCAGCTTACTAGCGGGGGGCCGGTCCCCCGGGGAGCTGTTTTTT. V usage is TRBV7-2 and J usage is TRBJ2-2, with 11 bases lining up with TRBD2. CDR3 length: 17 amino acids. The junction had 8 bases not matched to a gene; V was cut back by 2 bases and J by 6 bases. Per germline, CDR1 SGHTA and CDR2 FQGNSA.

The chain uses TRBV6-5 and TRBJ2-7; 11 bases map to TRBD2. This CDR3 is built from 15 residues. Germline V CDR1 and CDR2: MNHEY, SVGAGI. V gave up 6 bases and J gave up 1 base; unmatched junction bases: 5. CDR3 sequence reads: CASRWASGGSYEQYF. For the CDR3, the DNA is TGTGCCAGCAGGTGGGCTAGCGGGGGGTCCTACGAGCAGTACTTC.

The rearrangement links TRBV4-1 to TRBJ2-7; 7 nucleotides agree with TRBD2. After removal of 0 bases from V and 2 bases from J, the junction contained 1 base not matched to a gene. The CDR3 length is 14 residues. Per germline, CDR1 MGHRA and CDR2 YSYEKL. For the CDR3, the DNA is TGCGCCAGCAGCCAAGATGGGAGGGCCTACGAGCAGTACTTC. It encodes CASSQDGRAYEQYF.

In its sample, this clone was seen a few times. This chain links TRBV7-2 with TRBJ2-3; 8 nucleotides align to TRBD2. Trimming removed 5 bases from V and 6 bases from J; junction bases left unmatched: 16. The CDR3 is 17 amino acids. The germline gives CDR1 SGHTA, CDR2 FQGNSA. The DNA of the CDR3 is TGTGCCAGCAGCCTAAACCCACTAGCGGCCGCAGGGGATACGCAGTATTTT. Translated: CASSLNPLAAAGDTQYF.

This rearrangement joins TRBV15 to TRBJ2-7; the D is unclear. Germline V CDR1 and CDR2: LNHNV, YYDKDF (reference sequence). CDR3 length: 16 amino acids. V was shortened by 1 base and J by 1 base, with 14 bases between the two germline ends. The CDR3 DNA reads TGTGCCACCAGCAGAGTAGGCCCCAAGAGGTCCTACGAGCAGTACTTC. Translating gives CATSRVGPKRSYEQYF.

In nucleotides, the CDR3 is TGTGCCAGCACCCGGGGGAGAAGCTCCTACGAGCAGTACTTC. This codes for CASTRGRSSYEQYF. This chain uses TRBV7-2 with TRBJ2-7; maybe TRBD2 (6 bases). The germline CDR1 and CDR2 sequences are SGHTA and FQGNSA. CDR3 length: 14 amino acids. V was clipped by 7 bases and J by 0 bases, with 13 bases between them.

V usage is TRBV5-1 and J usage is TRBJ1-5; no definite D call. Trimming shortened V by 5 bases and J by 2 bases, and 8 bases separated the two germline ends. This CDR3 region has 13 residues. The germline CDR1 and CDR2 sequences are SGHRS and YFSETQ. Here the CDR3 reads CASSTDGNQPQHF. The CDR3 DNA reads TGCGCCAGCAGTACAGACGGCAATCAGCCCCAGCATTTT.

As concerns this clone: Other DNA sequences of this sample code for an identical CDR3. The V and J genes are TRBV15 and TRBJ2-3; D is unclear. The V gene's germline CDR1 is LNHNV and CDR2 YYDKDF (reference sequence). This CDR3 contains 14 residues. V was cut by 2 bases and J by 1 base, with 7 bases left in between. The CDR3, as DNA: TGTGCCACCAGCAGACGTACAGGCACAGATACGCAGTATTTT. It encodes CATSRRTGTDTQYF.

DNA for the CDR3: TGCAGTACCGGGACTGCAGATACGCAGTATTTT. Protein product: CSTGTADTQYF. The chain carries TRBV20-1 and TRBJ2-3; weak D call: TRBD2 (6 bases). The V and J ends lost 8 bases and 4 bases respectively, with 10 bases between them. The CDR3 contains 11 residues. Germline CDR1 and CDR2: DFQATT and SNEGSKA (reference sequence).

This clone was seen a few times. The chain is built from TRBV5-5 and TRBJ2-3; 12 bases map to TRBD1. After removal of 0 bases from V and 3 bases from J, the junction contained 5 bases not matched to a gene. CDR1 SGHKS and CDR2 YYEKEE come from the germline V gene (reference sequence). This CDR3 is built from 17 residues. The CDR3 DNA is TGTGCCAGCAGCTTGGGGGGACAGGGGGCCTTAACAGATACGCAGTATTTT. Amino acids: CASSLGGQGALTDTQYF. The full variable domain, rest sourced from reference TRBV5-5 and TRBJ2-3, is DAGVTQSPTHLIKTRGQQVTLRCSPISGHKSVSWYQQVLGQGPQFIFQYYEKEERGRGNFPDRFSARQFPNYSSELNVNALLLGDSALYLCASSLGGQGALTDTQYFGPGTRLTVL.

The chain carries TRBV19 and TRBJ1-2, with D unclear. The CDR3 sequence is 14 residues long. The germline V and J ends were trimmed by 4 bases and 0 bases, with 9 bases remaining between them. The germline gives CDR1 LNHDA, CDR2 SQIVND (reference sequence). The CDR3 sequence is CASSNSGTNYGYTF. The CDR3 DNA reads as TGTGCCAGTAGTAACAGCGGTACTAACTATGGCTACACCTTC.